This passage covers 20 T cell receptor beta chains from one sample sequenced in a study of Ad26.COV2.S vaccination and SARS-CoV-2 variants. Treatment meaning: about 20 received Ad26.COV2.S at low or high dose, single or two shots; about 5 received placebo; per-sample allocation not given. It was on day 63 after the first vaccine or placebo injection that samples were taken. The protocol was immunoSEQ multiplex PCR, while the TCRdb copy is restricted to in-frame clones and leaves out a portion. Of about 480,000 clones in the sample, 70% to 90% were seen once. The starting material was peripheral blood, obtained in a trial of Ad26.COV2.S vaccine versus placebo. These receptor sequences come from a person between 18 and 59 years old who received the Ad26.COV2.S COVID-19 vaccine or a placebo.

The chain carries TRBV9 and TRBJ1-1; 7 positions agree with TRBD1. CDR1 SGDLS and CDR2 YYNGEE come from the germline V gene. V lost 3 bases and J lost 8; bases outside the gene matches: 4. CDR3 size: 12 residues. CDR3 region: CASSAGQKEAFF. The CDR3 nucleotides read TGTGCCAGCAGCGCGGGACAGAAAGAAGCTTTCTTT. The full variable domain, in which reference TRBV9 and TRBJ1-1 provide the parts outside the CDR3, is DSGVTQTPKHLITATGQRVTLRCSPRSGDLSVYWYQQSLDQGLQFLIQYYNGEERAKGNILERFSAQQFPDLHSELNLSSLELGDSALYFCASSAGQKEAFFGQGTRLTVV.

This clone has only one observation. The chain is built from TRBV24-1 and TRBJ2-1; 9 bases fit TRBD2. CDR3 size: 15 residues. Per germline, CDR1 KGHDR and CDR2 SFDVKD. J gave up 9 bases and V 3 bases, and 8 bases lay outside the gene matches. This CDR3 reads CATSDAGGAGGEQFF. CDR3 bases: TGTGCCACCAGTGATGCCGGAGGAGCGGGGGGTGAGCAGTTCTTC.

The V gene is TRBV12-3 or TRBV12-4, the J gene TRBJ2-1, with D possibly TRBD1 on 6 matching bases. CDR3 length: 13 amino acids. Trimming shortened V by 4 bases and J by 15 bases, and 19 bases separated the two germline ends. The CDR3, as DNA: TGTGCCAGCAGTTCCCTCCGGACAGATTTGGGGTTCTTC. As protein: CASSSLRTDLGFF.

The chain employs TRBV9 and TRBJ1-1, with 7 bases identical to TRBD1. The CDR3 is made up of 15 amino acids. CDR1 is SGDLS, CDR2 YYNGEE, per germline. V lost 3 bases to trimming and J lost 0 bases; unmatched junction nucleotides: 5. The CDR3 region has the DNA TGTGCCAGCAGCGCCGGGGACAGCATGAACACTGAAGCTTTCTTT. Its protein product is CASSAGDSMNTEAFF.

V is TRBV7-2 and J is TRBJ1-4; D remains ambiguous. Trimming left V 5 bases short and J 6 bases short, with 13 bases between. CDR1 is SGHTA and CDR2 is FQGNSA in the germline V gene. CDR3 length: 14 residues. The CDR3 DNA follows: TGTGCCAGCAGCCCTGCGGGGTTGCATGAAAAACTGTTTTTT. Protein: CASSPAGLHEKLFF.

This chain uses TRBV20-1 with TRBJ2-7, with no clear D. This CDR3 is 14 amino acids long. The V and J ends lost 3 bases and 2 bases respectively, with 14 bases between them. Germline V gene data show CDR1 as DFQATT and CDR2 as SNEGSKA (reference sequence). The CDR3 sequence: CSASFGKSAYEQYF. Written as DNA, the CDR3 is TGCAGTGCTAGTTTTGGAAAAAGTGCCTACGAGCAGTACTTC.

The chain recombines TRBV9 with TRBJ2-7; no clear D gene. Trimming took off 5 bases at V and 0 bases at J, with 12 bases between the two ends. Germline CDR1 and CDR2: SGDLS and YYNGEE. The CDR3 length is 14 residues. CDR3 region: CASSDDKSSYEQYF. The DNA of the CDR3 is TGTGCCAGCAGTGATGACAAGAGCTCCTACGAGCAGTACTTC.

V is TRBV27 and J is TRBJ1-2; perhaps TRBD1 as D (6 bases). Germline V gene lookup returns CDR1 MNHEY and CDR2 SMNVEV (reference sequence). This CDR3 has 13 amino acids. With 6 bases removed from V and 4 bases from J, the gap between germline ends came to 12 bases. The CDR3 bases are TGTGCCAGCAGCTACAGGGCGGGCTATGGCTACACCTTC. Its translation is CASSYRAGYGYTF.

This clone was seen only a few times. This rearrangement joins TRBV28 to TRBJ1-2; D uncertain. Per the germline V gene, CDR1 is MDHEN and CDR2 is SYDVKM. The CDR3 is made up of 12 amino acids. V lost 4 bases and J 5 bases, leaving 8 bases between the germline ends. Here the CDR3 DNA reads TGTGCCAGCAGTTCCGGAGTTTATGGCTACACCTTC. This sequence encodes CASSSGVYGYTF.

V usage is TRBV2 and J usage is TRBJ2-7, with D possibly matching TRBD1 (5 bases). The CDR3 loop spans 13 amino acids. Germline V CDR1 and CDR2: SNHLY, FYNNEI. Trimming took off 4 bases at V and 3 bases at J, with 10 bases between the two ends. The CDR3 is CASSGGLLYEQYF. In DNA, the CDR3 is TGTGCCAGCAGTGGGGGCCTTCTCTACGAGCAGTACTTC.

The V and J genes are TRBV9 and TRBJ2-7, with TRBD1 identical over 7 bases. Per germline, CDR1 SGDLS and CDR2 YYNGEE. Losses at the gene ends were 0 bases for V and 5 bases for J; bases not matched to a gene: 11. CDR3 length equals 16 residues. The CDR3 DNA follows: TGTGCCAGCAGCGTAGAGTCCGGGACAGTTACGGACGAGCAGTACTTC. This sequence encodes CASSVESGTVTDEQYF.

This clone came up a few times. V is TRBV20-1 and J is TRBJ1-3; possibly TRBD1 for D (5 bases). CDR1 DFQATT and CDR2 SNEGSKA come from the germline V gene (reference sequence). CDR3 length: 15 residues. The V end lost 3 bases, the J end lost 2 bases, and 14 bases lay between the germline ends. CDR3 amino acids: CSASYSQGPGNTIYF. CDR3 nucleotides: TGCAGTGCTAGTTATTCTCAGGGTCCTGGAAACACCATATATTTT.

V and J are TRBV19 and TRBJ2-1; TRBD2 matches at 15 bases. The ends lost 5 bases at V and 6 bases at J; junction bases unmatched: 14. Looked up from germline, CDR1 is LNHDA and CDR2 is SQIVND (reference sequence). The CDR3 runs 19 residues. CDR3 protein: CASSLRTSGRGRIFNEQFF. The CDR3 DNA reads as TGTGCCAGTAGTTTAAGGACTAGCGGGAGGGGCCGGATCTTCAATGAGCAGTTCTTC.

The rearrangement links TRBV7-2 to TRBJ1-4, with TRBD1 as a possible D gene (6 bases). This CDR3 region has 15 residues. V was trimmed by 4 bases and J by 8 bases, leaving 17 bases between them. Germline CDR1 SGHTA, CDR2 FQGNSA. Here the CDR3 reads CASSSTGSLGEKLFF. Written as DNA, the CDR3 is TGTGCCAGCAGCTCTACAGGGTCCCTGGGGGAAAAACTGTTTTTT.

The gene calls are TRBV5-4 and TRBJ1-4; D might be TRBD1 (5 bases). The CDR3 is 14 residues long. The germline V gene has CDR1 SGHNT and CDR2 YYREEE (reference sequence). V was trimmed by 4 bases and J by 1 base, leaving 8 bases between them. The CDR3 here is CASSRDLTNEKLFF. CDR3 DNA: TGTGCCAGCAGCAGGGACCTAACTAATGAAAAACTGTTTTTT.

This sequence joins TRBV5-1 and TRBJ1-1; no reliable D call. This CDR3 spans 13 amino acids. The V end was cut by 2 bases, the J end by 4 bases, with 9 bases between. Germline V gives CDR1 SGHRS, CDR2 YFSETQ. The CDR3: CASSFSGITEAFF. Here the CDR3 DNA reads TGCGCCAGCAGCTTTTCGGGGATCACTGAAGCTTTCTTT. Full variable domain (outside the CDR3, taken from reference TRBV5-1 and TRBJ1-1): KAGVTQTPRYLIKTRGQQVTLSCSPISGHRSVSWYQQTPGQGLQFLFEYFSETQRNKGNFPGRFSGRQFSNSRSEMNVSTLELGDSALYLCASSFSGITEAFFGQGTRLTVV.

The CDR3 spells CASREQGSLIGEQYF. The CDR3 coding sequence is TGTGCCAGCAGAGAACAGGGGTCGCTTATCGGCGAGCAGTACTTC. The gene calls are TRBV2 and TRBJ2-7; 7 bases are a match to TRBD1. CDR3 length equals 15 residues. Per germline, CDR1 SNHLY and CDR2 FYNNEI. V lost 6 bases, J lost 6 bases, and 14 bases stayed unmatched.

The chain employs TRBV12-5 and TRBJ2-7; D may be TRBD2 (6 bases). The length of the CDR3 is 17 residues. The V gene lost 0 bases and the J gene lost 2 bases, with 17 bases spanning the gap. In germline, CDR1 is LGHNT, CDR2 FRNRAP. The chain's CDR3 is CASGLVTGRGIPYEQYF. The CDR3, as DNA: TGTGCTAGTGGTTTGGTAACCGGGCGGGGCATACCCTACGAGCAGTACTTC.

The chain links TRBV5-1 to TRBJ2-7; 11 positions match TRBD2. CDR3 length: 16 residues. CDR1 is SGHRS, CDR2 YFSETQ, per germline. With V trimmed by 3 bases and J by 3 bases, 8 bases remained unmatched. The CDR3 sequence is CASSSTGTSGLYEQYF. The DNA of the CDR3 is TGCGCCAGCAGCTCAACCGGGACTAGCGGACTCTACGAGCAGTACTTC.

The V gene is TRBV5-5, the J gene TRBJ1-2; D gene ambiguous. The CDR3 runs 14 residues. CDR1 and CDR2 (germline): SGHKS, YYEKEE (reference sequence). Trimming cost V 1 base and J 0 bases, with 7 bases left between them. The CDR3 loop reads CASSLSQTNYGYTF. CDR3 DNA: TGTGCCAGCAGCTTGTCACAGACTAACTATGGCTACACCTTC. Using reference TRBV5-5 and TRBJ1-2 for the parts outside the CDR3, the full variable domain is DAGVTQSPTHLIKTRGQQVTLRCSPISGHKSVSWYQQVLGQGPQFIFQYYEKEERGRGNFPDRFSARQFPNYSSELNVNALLLGDSALYLCASSLSQTNYGYTFGSGTRLTVV.